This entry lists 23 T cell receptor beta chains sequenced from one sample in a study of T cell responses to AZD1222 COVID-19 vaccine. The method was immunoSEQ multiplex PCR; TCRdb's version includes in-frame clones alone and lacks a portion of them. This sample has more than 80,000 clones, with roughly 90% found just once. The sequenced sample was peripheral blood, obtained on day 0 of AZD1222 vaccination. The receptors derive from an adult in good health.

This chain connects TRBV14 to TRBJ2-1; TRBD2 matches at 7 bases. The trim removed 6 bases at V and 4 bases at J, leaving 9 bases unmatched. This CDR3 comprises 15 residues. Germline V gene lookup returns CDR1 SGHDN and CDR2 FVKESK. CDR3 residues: CASRPSSGSYNEQFF. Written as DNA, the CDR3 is TGTGCCAGCAGACCATCTAGCGGATCGTACAATGAGCAGTTCTTC.

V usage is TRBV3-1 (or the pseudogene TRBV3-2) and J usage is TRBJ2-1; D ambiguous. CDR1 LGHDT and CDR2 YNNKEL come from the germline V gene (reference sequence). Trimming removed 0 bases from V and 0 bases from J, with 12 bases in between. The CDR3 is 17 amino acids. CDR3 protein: CASSQDPSSSSYNEQFF. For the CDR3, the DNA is TGTGCCAGCAGCCAAGATCCCTCTTCGAGCTCCTACAATGAGCAGTTCTTC.

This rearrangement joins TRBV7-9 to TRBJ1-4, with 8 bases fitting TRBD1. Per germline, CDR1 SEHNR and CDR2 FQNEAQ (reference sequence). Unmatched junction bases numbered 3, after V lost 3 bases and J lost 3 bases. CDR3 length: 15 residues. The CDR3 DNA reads TGTGCCAGCAGCTTGGGACAGGCAGCTAATGAAAAACTGTTTTTT. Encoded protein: CASSLGQAANEKLFF.

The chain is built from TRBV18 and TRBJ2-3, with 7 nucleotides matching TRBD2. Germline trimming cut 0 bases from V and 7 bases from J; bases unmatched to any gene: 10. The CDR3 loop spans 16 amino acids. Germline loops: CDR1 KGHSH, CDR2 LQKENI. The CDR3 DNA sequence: TGTGCCAGCTCACCACCCACAGGACTAGGAATGAATACGCAGTATTTT. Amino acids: CASSPPTGLGMNTQYF.

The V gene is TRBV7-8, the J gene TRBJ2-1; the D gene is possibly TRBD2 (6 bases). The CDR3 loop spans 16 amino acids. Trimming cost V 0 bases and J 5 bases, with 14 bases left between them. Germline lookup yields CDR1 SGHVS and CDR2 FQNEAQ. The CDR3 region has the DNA TGTGCCAGCAGCTTAGCCCGACTAGGGATCAACAATGAGCAGTTCTTC. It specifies CASSLARLGINNEQFF.

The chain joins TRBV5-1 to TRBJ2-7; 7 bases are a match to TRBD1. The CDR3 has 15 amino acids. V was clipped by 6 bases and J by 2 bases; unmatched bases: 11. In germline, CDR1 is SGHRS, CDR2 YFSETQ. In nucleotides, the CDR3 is TGCGCCAGCACCCCCGGGACAGCGATGACCTACGAGCAGTACTTC. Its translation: CASTPGTAMTYEQYF.

The CDR3: CASSYSLGGTYEQYF. The DNA of the CDR3 is TGTGCCAGCAGTTACTCCCTTGGCGGTACCTACGAGCAGTACTTC. The rearrangement joins TRBV6-5 to TRBJ2-7; D not resolved. This CDR3 is 15 amino acids long. Per the germline V gene, CDR1 is MNHEY and CDR2 is SVGAGI. The V end was cut by 0 bases, the J end by 2 bases, with 11 bases between.

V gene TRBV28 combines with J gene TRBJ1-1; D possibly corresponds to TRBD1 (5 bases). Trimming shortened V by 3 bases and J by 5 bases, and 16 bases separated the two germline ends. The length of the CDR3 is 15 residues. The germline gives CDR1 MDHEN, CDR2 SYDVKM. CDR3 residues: CASSFRGAGFTEAFF. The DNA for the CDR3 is TGTGCCAGCAGTTTCCGGGGCGCAGGGTTTACTGAAGCTTTCTTT. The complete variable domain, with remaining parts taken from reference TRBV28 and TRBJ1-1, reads DVKVTQSSRYLVKRTGEKVFLECVQDMDHENMFWYRQDPGLGLRLIYFSYDVKMKEKGDIPEGYSVSREKKERFSLILESASTNQTSMYLCASSFRGAGFTEAFFGQGTRLTVV.

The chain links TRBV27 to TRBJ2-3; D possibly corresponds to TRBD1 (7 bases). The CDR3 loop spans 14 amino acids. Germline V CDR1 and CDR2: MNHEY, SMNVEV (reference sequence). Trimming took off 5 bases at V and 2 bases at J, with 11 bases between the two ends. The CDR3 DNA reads TGTGCCAGCAGTCCCAGGGGGGCCACAGATACGCAGTATTTT. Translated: CASSPRGATDTQYF.

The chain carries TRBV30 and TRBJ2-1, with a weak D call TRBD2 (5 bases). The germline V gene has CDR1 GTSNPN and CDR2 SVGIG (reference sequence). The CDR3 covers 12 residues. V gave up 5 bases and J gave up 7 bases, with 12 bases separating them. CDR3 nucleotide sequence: TGTGCCTGGGACCACACGGGGAATGAGCAGTTCTTC. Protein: CAWDHTGNEQFF.

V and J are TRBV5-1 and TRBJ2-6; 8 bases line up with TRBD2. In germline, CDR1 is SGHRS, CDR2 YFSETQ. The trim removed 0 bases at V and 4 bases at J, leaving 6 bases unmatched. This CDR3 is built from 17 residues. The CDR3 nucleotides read TGCGCCAGCAGCTTGGCAGCGGGGGCGCCCGGGGCCAACGTCCTGACTTTC. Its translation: CASSLAAGAPGANVLTF.

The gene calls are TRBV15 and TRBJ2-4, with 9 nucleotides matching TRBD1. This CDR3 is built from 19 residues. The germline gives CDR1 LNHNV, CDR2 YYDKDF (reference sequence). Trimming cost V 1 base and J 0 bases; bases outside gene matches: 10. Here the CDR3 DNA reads TGTGCCACCAGCAGAGCTGAGTACAGGGGGCGACTAGCCAAAAACATTCAGTACTTC. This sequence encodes CATSRAEYRGRLAKNIQYF.

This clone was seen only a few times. Written as DNA, the CDR3 is TGTGCCAGCAGCTTACTCGGGTTATACGAGCAGTACTTC. Protein product: CASSLLGLYEQYF. The chain employs TRBV7-9 and TRBJ2-7; D not resolved. The CDR3 has 13 residues. CDR1 and CDR2 (germline): SEHNR, FQNEAQ (reference sequence). V lost 2 bases, J lost 4 bases, and 9 bases lay in between.

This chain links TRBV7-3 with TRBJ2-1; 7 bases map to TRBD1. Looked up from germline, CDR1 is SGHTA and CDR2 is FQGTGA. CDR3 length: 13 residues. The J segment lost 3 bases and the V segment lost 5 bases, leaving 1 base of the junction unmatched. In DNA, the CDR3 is TGTGCCAGCAGCCGGGACAGCTACAATGAGCAGTTCTTC. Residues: CASSRDSYNEQFF.

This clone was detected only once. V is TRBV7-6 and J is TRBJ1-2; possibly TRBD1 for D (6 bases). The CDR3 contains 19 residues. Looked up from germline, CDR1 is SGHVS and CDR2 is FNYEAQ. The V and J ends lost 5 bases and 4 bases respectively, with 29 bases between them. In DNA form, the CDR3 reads TGTGCCAGCAGCCCTAGTAGAGGGGAGATAACAGGGCTCGGCTATGGCTACACCTTC. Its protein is CASSPSRGEITGLGYGYTF.

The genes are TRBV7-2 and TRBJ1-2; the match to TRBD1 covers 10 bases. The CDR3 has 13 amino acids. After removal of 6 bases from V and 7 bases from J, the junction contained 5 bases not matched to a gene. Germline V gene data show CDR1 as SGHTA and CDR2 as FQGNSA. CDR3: CASSLTGGLGYTF. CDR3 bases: TGTGCCAGCAGTTTGACAGGGGGCCTTGGCTACACCTTC.

CDR3 in amino acids: CSASPYNEQFF. CDR3 nucleotides: TGCAGTGCTTCACCCTACAATGAGCAGTTCTTC. The chain carries TRBV20-1 and TRBJ2-1, with no clear D. The CDR3 contains 11 residues. The germline gives CDR1 DFQATT, CDR2 SNEGSKA (reference sequence). V was cut by 5 bases and J by 2 bases, with 4 bases left in between.

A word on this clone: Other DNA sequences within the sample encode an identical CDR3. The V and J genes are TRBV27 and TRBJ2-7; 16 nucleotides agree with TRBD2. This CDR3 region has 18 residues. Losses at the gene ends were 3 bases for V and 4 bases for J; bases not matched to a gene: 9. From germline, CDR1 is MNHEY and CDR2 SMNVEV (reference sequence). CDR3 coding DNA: TGTGCCAGCAGTTTGTTCGGGACTAGCGGGAGGGCCTTATACGAGCAGTACTTC. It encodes CASSLFGTSGRALYEQYF.

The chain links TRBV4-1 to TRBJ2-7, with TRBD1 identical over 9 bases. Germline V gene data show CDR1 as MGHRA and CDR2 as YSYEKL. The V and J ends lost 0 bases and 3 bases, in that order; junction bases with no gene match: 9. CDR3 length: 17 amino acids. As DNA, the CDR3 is TGCGCCAGCAGCCAAGATCCCGGGACAGGGTTTCACTACGAGCAGTACTTC. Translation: CASSQDPGTGFHYEQYF.

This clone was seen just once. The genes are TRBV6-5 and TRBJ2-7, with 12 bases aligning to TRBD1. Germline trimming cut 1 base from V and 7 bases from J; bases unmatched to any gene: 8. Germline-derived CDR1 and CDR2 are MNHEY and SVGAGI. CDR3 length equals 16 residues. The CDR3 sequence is CASSYFPGQGAREQYF. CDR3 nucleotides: TGTGCCAGCAGTTACTTCCCGGGACAGGGGGCCCGGGAGCAGTACTTC.

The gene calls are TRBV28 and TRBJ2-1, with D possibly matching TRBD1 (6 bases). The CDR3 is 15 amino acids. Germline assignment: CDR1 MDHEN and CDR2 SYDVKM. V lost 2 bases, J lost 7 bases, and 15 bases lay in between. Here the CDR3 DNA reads TGTGCCAGCAGTTTACGAGAGTTTGGGACAAATGAGCAGTTCTTC. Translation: CASSLREFGTNEQFF.

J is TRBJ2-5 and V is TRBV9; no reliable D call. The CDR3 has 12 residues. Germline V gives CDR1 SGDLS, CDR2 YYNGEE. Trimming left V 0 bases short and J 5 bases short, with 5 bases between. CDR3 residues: CASSVGGETQYF. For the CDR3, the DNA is TGTGCCAGCAGCGTAGGTGGGGAGACCCAGTACTTC.

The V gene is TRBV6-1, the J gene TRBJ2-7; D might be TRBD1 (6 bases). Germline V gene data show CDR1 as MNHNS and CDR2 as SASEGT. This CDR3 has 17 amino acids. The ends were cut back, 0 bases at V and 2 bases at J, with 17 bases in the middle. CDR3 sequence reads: CASSEAPRGHGTYEQYF. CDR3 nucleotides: TGTGCCAGCAGTGAAGCCCCCAGGGGACATGGGACCTACGAGCAGTACTTC.